A single sample gave rise to the 7 T cell receptor beta chains below, sequenced in a study of blood T cell repertoires in COVID-19. Data came from immunoSEQ multiplex PCR; TCRdb stores just in-frame clones and leaves some out. The table includes a few hundred thousand clones, more than 65% detected once. Sequenced sample: peripheral blood. The receptors here all came from a human donor with acute or convalescent COVID-19. The donor label of this sample is uncertain.

Only one count was recorded for this clone. CDR3 bases: TGTGCCAGCAGTGATCCGCGACAGCCGAAGGCTGAAGCTTTCTTT. Protein sequence: CASSDPRQPKAEAFF. V is TRBV25-1 and J is TRBJ1-1, with TRBD1 as a possible D gene (5 bases). V lost 3 bases and J lost 6, with 17 bases in between. The CDR3 length is 15 residues. In germline, CDR1 is MGHDK, CDR2 SYGVNS.

This rearrangement joins TRBV2 to TRBJ2-7, with 8 positions matching TRBD1. CDR3 length: 14 residues. The V gene end was trimmed by 10 bases and the J gene end by 2 bases; junction bases not matched to a gene: 10. Germline V gene lookup returns CDR1 SNHLY and CDR2 FYNNEI. CDR3 sequence reads: CATTYRGTAYEQYF. The CDR3 bases are TGTGCCACCACTTACAGGGGGACCGCCTACGAGCAGTACTTC.

This clone was seen only once. The chain joins TRBV6-5 to TRBJ1-1; tentatively, D is TRBD1 (5 bases). The V end lost 6 bases, the J end lost 2 bases, and 13 bases lay between the germline ends. The CDR3 is 14 residues long. Germline lookup yields CDR1 MNHEY and CDR2 SVGAGI. CDR3 bases: TGTGCCAGCAGACCGAGACAGTCAAACACTGAAGCTTTCTTT. Its protein is CASRPRQSNTEAFF.

This chain joins TRBV20-1 and TRBJ1-2; 7 nucleotides match TRBD1. The CDR3 has 12 residues. Germline V CDR1 and CDR2: DFQATT, SNEGSKA (reference sequence). The J segment lost 3 bases and the V segment lost 3 bases, leaving 1 base of the junction unmatched. CDR3 bases: TGCAGTGCTAGTGACAGGGACTATGGCTACACCTTC. Encoded protein: CSASDRDYGYTF.

This sequence joins TRBV25-1 and TRBJ1-4; D remains unclear. CDR1 and CDR2 (germline): MGHDK, SYGVNS. The CDR3 length is 14 residues. The V end was cut by 1 base, the J end by 8 bases, with 11 bases between. The CDR3 spells CASSELASSEKLFF. The CDR3 coding sequence is TGTGCCAGCAGTGAATTAGCCAGTTCAGAAAAACTGTTTTTT.

Notes on this clone: Distinct nucleotide sequences in the sample also encode this CDR3. This chain uses TRBV5-1 with TRBJ2-7, with 8 bases lining up with TRBD1. V lost 0 bases, J lost 3 bases, and 2 bases stayed unmatched. In germline, CDR1 is SGHRS, CDR2 YFSETQ. The CDR3 sequence is 14 residues long. The CDR3, as DNA: TGCGCCAGCAGCTTGGGACAGGGGAGCTACGAGCAGTACTTC. Translating gives CASSLGQGSYEQYF.

This clone was seen a single time. J is TRBJ2-3 and V is TRBV6-5; 9 nucleotides match TRBD2. Germline V gene lookup returns CDR1 MNHEY and CDR2 SVGAGI. CDR3 size: 15 residues. The J segment lost 5 bases and the V segment lost 5 bases, leaving 8 bases of the junction unmatched. CDR3 in DNA: TGTGCCAGCAGTCTTAGCGGGAGCAGGGTAGATACGCAGTATTTT. It specifies CASSLSGSRVDTQYF.